What follows are 26 T cell receptor beta chains derived from one specimen sequenced in a study of cytotoxic CD8 clonotypes in ibrutinib-treated CLL. The method was immunoSEQ multiplex PCR; TCRdb's version includes in-frame clones alone and lacks a portion of them. The table shows roughly 100,000 clones, with approximately 78% occurring only once. The source was PBMCs, collected after 12 months of ibrutinib treatment. The receptors stem from a human donor with chronic lymphocytic leukemia.

V is TRBV9 and J is TRBJ2-3, with TRBD2 matching over 13 bases. The trim removed 4 bases at V and 3 bases at J, leaving 5 bases unmatched. In germline, CDR1 is SGDLS, CDR2 YYNGEE. The length of the CDR3 is 16 residues. CDR3 coding DNA: TGTGCCAGCAGCCCTCGGACTAGCGGGGGAACAGATACGCAGTATTTT. Its protein product is CASSPRTSGGTDTQYF.

The chain combines TRBV30 with TRBJ2-7; 9 bases match TRBD1. Germline values: CDR1 GTSNPN, CDR2 SVGIG (reference sequence). The CDR3 is 13 residues long. J lost 3 bases, V lost 3 bases, and 3 bases had no gene match. DNA for the CDR3: TGTGCCTGGAGCGGACAGGGGAGCTACGAGCAGTACTTC. It is translated as CAWSGQGSYEQYF.

Details on this clone: One end of the junction is discordant with germline, which a read error may explain. The chain employs TRBV4-2 and TRBJ1-6, with 7 bases aligning to TRBD1. This CDR3 has 13 amino acids. CDR1 is LGHNA and CDR2 is YNFKEQ in the germline V gene. This CDR3 is CASSQSDREAPFF. CDR3 DNA: TGTGCCAGCAGCCAAAGTGACAGGGAAGCTCCTTTTTTT.

This chain joins TRBV19 and TRBJ2-7, with 9 positions matching TRBD2. V was pared by 5 bases and J by 0 bases, with 8 bases of the junction left unmatched. The CDR3 is made up of 16 amino acids. Per the germline V gene, CDR1 is LNHDA and CDR2 is SQIVND (reference sequence). CDR3 residues: CASSAIAGEISYEQYF. For the CDR3, the DNA is TGTGCCAGTAGTGCCATAGCGGGGGAAATCTCCTACGAGCAGTACTTC.

V is TRBV7-2 and J is TRBJ2-2, with TRBD1 matching over 7 bases. CDR1 is SGHTA, CDR2 FQGNSA, per germline. Unmatched junction bases numbered 7, after V lost 2 bases and J lost 4 bases. This CDR3 comprises 16 residues. CDR3 in DNA: TGTGCCAGCAGCTTACCGACAGGGCGAAGCACCGGGGAGCTGTTTTTT. Protein product: CASSLPTGRSTGELFF.

This clone was found once. The chain uses TRBV28 and TRBJ2-4, with D unclear. The germline V gene has CDR1 MDHEN and CDR2 SYDVKM. Between the trimmed V and J ends, which lost 4 bases and 2 bases, there was a span of 6 bases. CDR3 length: 13 residues. In DNA form, the CDR3 reads TGTGCCAGCAGTTGGTCGTCCAAAAACATTCAGTACTTC. Translating it yields CASSWSSKNIQYF.

The rearrangement links TRBV27 to TRBJ2-2, with 9 nucleotides matching TRBD1. This CDR3 contains 14 residues. Trimming at V came to 7 bases and at J to 6 bases, leaving 6 bases not matched to a gene. The germline V gene encodes CDR1 MNHEY and CDR2 SMNVEV (reference sequence). CDR3 sequence: CASKGTGSPGELFF. CDR3 coding DNA: TGTGCCAGCAAAGGGACAGGGTCCCCCGGGGAGCTGTTTTTT.

The chain carries TRBV19 and TRBJ2-7, with 11 bases aligning to TRBD1. V shed 5 bases and J 2 bases; nucleotides not matched to a gene: 5. The CDR3 totals 15 residues. The germline V gene has CDR1 LNHDA and CDR2 SQIVND (reference sequence). Written as DNA, the CDR3 is TGTGCCAGTAGTCCCGGGACAGGGGGTGCCTACGAGCAGTACTTC. Translating gives CASSPGTGGAYEQYF.

J is TRBJ1-2 and V is TRBV7-9, with 7 nucleotides matching TRBD1. This CDR3 is built from 16 residues. Losses at the gene ends were 5 bases for V and 2 bases for J; bases not matched to a gene: 11. CDR1 is SEHNR, CDR2 FQNEAQ, per germline (reference sequence). CDR3 DNA sequence: TGTGCCAGCAGCACCAGGGGGGGTCGGGTAAACTATGGCTACACCTTC. Amino acid sequence: CASSTRGGRVNYGYTF.

This chain uses TRBV7-2 with TRBJ2-7; 10 positions agree with TRBD1. J lost 3 bases, V lost 4 bases, and 6 bases had no gene match. CDR3 length: 15 residues. Germline values: CDR1 SGHTA, CDR2 FQGNSA. CDR3 protein: CASSSGTGDRYEQYF. The CDR3 DNA reads TGTGCCAGCAGCTCAGGGACAGGGGATCGCTACGAGCAGTACTTC.

This rearrangement joins TRBV5-1 to TRBJ2-7, with D perhaps being TRBD1 or TRBD2 (5 bases each). The germline CDR1 and CDR2 sequences are SGHRS and YFSETQ. Between the trimmed V and J ends, which lost 6 bases and 7 bases, there was a span of 20 bases. The CDR3 extends over 14 amino acids. CDR3 in DNA: TGCGCCAGCACCCCGGGACCCGAAGCGAGGGAGCAGTACTTC. It translates to CASTPGPEAREQYF.

The rearrangement links TRBV4-1 to TRBJ2-7, with D tentatively TRBD2 (6 bases). The CDR3 totals 16 residues. Trimming took 3 bases from V and 0 from J, leaving 15 bases between them. Germline CDR1 MGHRA, CDR2 YSYEKL. The CDR3 here is CASSHMPGDGSYEQYF. The DNA for the CDR3 is TGCGCCAGCAGCCATATGCCGGGGGACGGCTCCTACGAGCAGTACTTC.

A single count supports this clone. This rearrangement joins TRBV6-4 to TRBJ2-1; 10 nucleotides agree with TRBD2. The CDR3 runs 15 residues. CDR1 is MRHNA, CDR2 SNTAGT, per germline. Trimming cost V 3 bases and J 6 bases; bases outside gene matches: 5. The CDR3 protein is CASSEISGGLNEQFF. DNA of the CDR3: TGTGCCAGCAGTGAAATTAGCGGGGGGCTCAATGAGCAGTTCTTC.

The rearrangement uses TRBV28 and TRBJ1-2; D is ambiguous. The V gene's germline CDR1 is MDHEN and CDR2 SYDVKM. V lost 3 bases and J lost 4, with 18 bases in between. The CDR3 consists of 16 residues. In DNA, the CDR3 is TGTGCCAGCAGTTTTCGAGTTGGCCTGGACCTCTATGGCTACACCTTC. Residues: CASSFRVGLDLYGYTF.

For this clone: The limits of the CDR3 on the DNA are not certain, so only TCRdb's listed CDR3 is given. The chain combines TRBV1 with TRBJ2-5; the table's D gene call, TRBD1, was not cross checked with the DNA. TRBV1 is reported as a pseudogene. The CDR3 has 15 residues if both end residues are counted. The CDR3 loop reads CTSSRGKWGRGTQYF.

The chain couples TRBV29-1 to TRBJ2-5; 7 nucleotides line up with TRBD1. J was trimmed by 3 bases and V by 6 bases; bases with no gene match: 4. The CDR3 consists of 12 residues. Germline V lookup: CDR1 SQVTM, CDR2 ANQGSEA. The CDR3, as DNA: TGCAGCGTCCGGACAGGCGAAGAGACCCAGTACTTC. It is translated as CSVRTGEETQYF.

The V call is TRBV5-1, the J call TRBJ1-6, with 8 bases aligning to TRBD1. The CDR3 loop spans 15 amino acids. The germline CDR1 and CDR2 sequences are SGHRS and YFSETQ. The J segment lost 9 bases and the V segment lost 0 bases, leaving 5 bases of the junction unmatched. In DNA form, the CDR3 reads TGCGCCAGCAGCTTGGGGGACAGGCTCTCTTCACCCCTCCACTTT. This sequence encodes CASSLGDRLSSPLHF.

The rearrangement links TRBV28 to TRBJ1-1, with D possibly TRBD1 on 5 matching bases. CDR3 length: 15 amino acids. Germline V gene data show CDR1 as MDHEN and CDR2 as SYDVKM. Trimming pared 3 bases from V and 6 bases from J, leaving 17 bases between. Here the CDR3 reads CASSFSEAGRAEAFF. The CDR3 DNA reads TGTGCCAGCAGTTTTTCGGAGGCAGGGAGGGCTGAAGCTTTCTTT.

CDR3 amino acids: CASNDRDLNNSPLHF. In DNA, the CDR3 is TGTGCCAGTAACGACAGGGACCTTAATAATTCACCCCTCCACTTT. The chain uses TRBV19 and TRBJ1-6, with 7 bases matching TRBD1. Germline V lookup: CDR1 LNHDA, CDR2 SQIVND (reference sequence). CDR3 length: 15 amino acids. V shed 7 bases and J 5 bases; nucleotides not matched to a gene: 8.

V is TRBV5-6 and J is TRBJ1-1; TRBD1 aligns across 7 bases. This CDR3 is 13 amino acids long. The V segment lost 5 bases and the J segment 4 bases; nucleotides outside the gene matches: 5. Per germline, CDR1 SGHDT and CDR2 YYEEEE. CDR3 amino acids: CASSPDRTTEAFF. The CDR3 region has the DNA TGTGCCAGCAGTCCGGACAGGACCACTGAAGCTTTCTTT.

V usage is TRBV7-3 and J usage is TRBJ1-6, with 8 nucleotides matching TRBD1. Germline trimming cut 3 bases from V and 9 bases from J; bases unmatched to any gene: 10. This CDR3 contains 16 residues. Germline V gives CDR1 SGHTA, CDR2 FQGTGA. Written as DNA, the CDR3 is TGTGCCAGCAGCTTGCAGGGGGCGCGGAGTCGTTCACCCCTCCACTTT. It codes for CASSLQGARSRSPLHF.

The chain is built from TRBV7-3 and TRBJ2-2, with D unclear. The germline CDR1 and CDR2 sequences are SGHTA and FQGTGA. V dropped 6 bases and J dropped 0 bases, with 8 bases sitting between them. CDR3 length: 14 residues. Here the CDR3 DNA reads TGTGCCAGCAGGGGAACCTCGAACACCGGGGAGCTGTTTTTT. It is translated as CASRGTSNTGELFF. Using reference TRBV7-3 and TRBJ2-2 for the parts outside the CDR3, the full variable domain is GAGVSQTPSNKVTEKGKYVELRCDPISGHTALYWYRQSLGQGPEFLIYFQGTGAADDSGLPNDRFFAVRPEGSVSTLKIQRTERGDSAVYLCASRGTSNTGELFFGEGSRLTVL.

This clone was seen a handful of times. The chain has TRBV14 and TRBJ1-6; no clear D gene. CDR1 is SGHDN, CDR2 FVKESK, per germline. The V and J ends lost 5 bases and 8 bases respectively, with 13 bases between them. This CDR3 is 14 amino acids long. The CDR3: CASSTVVGYSPLHF. CDR3 DNA: TGTGCCAGCAGCACAGTCGTGGGCTATTCACCCCTCCACTTT.

The chain joins TRBV10-3 to TRBJ2-1; TRBD1 is a possible D gene (6 bases). Trimming stripped 8 bases from V and 6 bases from J, with 14 bases between. This CDR3 has 13 amino acids. CDR1 ENHRY and CDR2 SYGVKD come from the germline V gene. CDR3 in DNA: TGTGCCATCCGGGGACACCCGGGCAATGAGCAGTTCTTC. Residues: CAIRGHPGNEQFF.

This clone was recorded once. The CDR3 region is CASSSGALSYEQYF. The CDR3 bases are TGCGCCAGCAGCTCAGGGGCCCTCTCCTACGAGCAGTACTTC. The V call is TRBV5-1, the J call TRBJ2-7; D might be TRBD1 (6 bases). The CDR3 has 14 amino acids. Trimming cost V 3 bases and J 0 bases, with 10 bases left between them. Germline CDR1 and CDR2: SGHRS and YFSETQ.

The chain combines TRBV28 with TRBJ1-2; TRBD1 agrees at 7 bases. The length of the CDR3 is 14 residues. Germline lookup yields CDR1 MDHEN and CDR2 SYDVKM. V shed 4 bases and J 5 bases; nucleotides not matched to a gene: 7. As DNA, the CDR3 is TGTGCCAGCAGTTCCGGACAGGTATCATATGGCTACACCTTC. As protein: CASSSGQVSYGYTF.